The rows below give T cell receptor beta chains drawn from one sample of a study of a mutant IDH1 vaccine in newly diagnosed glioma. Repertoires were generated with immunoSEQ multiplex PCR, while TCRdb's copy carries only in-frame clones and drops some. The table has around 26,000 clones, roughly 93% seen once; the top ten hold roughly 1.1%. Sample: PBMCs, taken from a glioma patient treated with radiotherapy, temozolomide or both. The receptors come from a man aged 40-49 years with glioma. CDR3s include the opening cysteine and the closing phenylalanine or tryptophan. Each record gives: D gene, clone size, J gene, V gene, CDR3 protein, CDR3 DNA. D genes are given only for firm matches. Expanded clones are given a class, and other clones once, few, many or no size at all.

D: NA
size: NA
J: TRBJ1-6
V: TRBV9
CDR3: CASSAEGGPLYNSPLHF
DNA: TGTGCCAGCAGTGCCGAGGGAGGGCCGCTGTATAATTCACCCCTCCACTTT

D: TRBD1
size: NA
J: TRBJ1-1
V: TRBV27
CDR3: CASSTGTGILAFF
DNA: TGTGCCAGCTCTACCGGGACAGGGATTTTAGCTTTCTTT

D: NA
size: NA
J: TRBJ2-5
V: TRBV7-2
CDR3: CASSLIPVETQYF
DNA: TGTGCCAGCAGCTTAATCCCAGTGGAGACCCAGTACTTC

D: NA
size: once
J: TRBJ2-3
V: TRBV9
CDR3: CASSLHSVGVTDTQYF
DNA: TGTGCCAGCAGCTTACACTCGGTGGGGGTCACAGATACGCAGTATTTT

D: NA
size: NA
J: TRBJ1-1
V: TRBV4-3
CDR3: CASSQEKWARNTEAFF
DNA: TGCGCCAGCAGCCAAGAAAAGTGGGCTCGGAACACTGAAGCTTTCTTT

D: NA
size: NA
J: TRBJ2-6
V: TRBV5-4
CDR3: CASSLAGRANSGANVLTF
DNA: TGTGCCAGCAGCTTGGCCGGCAGGGCTAACTCTGGGGCCAACGTCCTGACTTTC

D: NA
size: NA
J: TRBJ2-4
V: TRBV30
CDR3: CAWSKEPPGYPPGHIQYF
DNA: TGTGCCTGGAGCAAGGAACCCCCCGGCTACCCGCCGGGTCACATTCAGTACTTC

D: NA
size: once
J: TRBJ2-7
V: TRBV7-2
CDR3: CASSLWDSYEQYF
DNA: TGTGCCAGCAGCTTATGGGACTCCTACGAGCAGTACTTC

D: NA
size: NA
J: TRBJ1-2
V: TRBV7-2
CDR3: CASSLALPGASGYTF
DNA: TGTGCCAGCAGCTTAGCGCTCCCGGGGGCGAGTGGCTACACCTTC

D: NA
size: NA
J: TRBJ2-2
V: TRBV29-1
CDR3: CSVGRTAGELFF
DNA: TGCAGCGTTGGACGGACAGCCGGGGAGCTGTTTTTT

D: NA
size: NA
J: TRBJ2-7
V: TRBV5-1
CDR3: CASSLEGSGLLEQYF
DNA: TGCGCCAGCAGCTTGGAGGGGTCGGGGCTGCTCGAGCAGTACTTC

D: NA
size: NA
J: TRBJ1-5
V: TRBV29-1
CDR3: CSVIPVGGPQHF
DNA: TGCAGCGTTATACCGGTCGGCGGGCCCCAGCATTTT

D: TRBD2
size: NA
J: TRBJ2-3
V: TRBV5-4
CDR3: CASSSSGTSGRGTDTQYF
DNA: TGTGCCAGCAGCTCGTCGGGGACTAGCGGGAGGGGGACAGATACGCAGTATTTT

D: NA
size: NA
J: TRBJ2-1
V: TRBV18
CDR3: CASSPGNWNEQFF
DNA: TGTGCCAGCTCACCGGGGAACTGGAATGAGCAGTTCTTC

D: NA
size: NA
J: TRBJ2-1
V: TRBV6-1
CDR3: CASSEGPGDEQFF
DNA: TGTGCCAGCAGTGAAGGACCCGGGGATGAGCAGTTCTTC

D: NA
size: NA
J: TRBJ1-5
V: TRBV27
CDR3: CASSFLEGEQPQHF
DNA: TGTGCCAGCAGTTTTCTAGAGGGCGAGCAGCCCCAGCATTTT

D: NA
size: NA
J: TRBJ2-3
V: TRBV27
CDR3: CASSFNRADTQYF
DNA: TGTGCCAGCAGTTTCAACAGGGCAGATACGCAGTATTTT

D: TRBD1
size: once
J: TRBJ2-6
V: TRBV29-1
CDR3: CSVLGDSPSGANVLTF
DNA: TGCAGCGTTCTTGGGGACAGCCCCTCTGGGGCCAACGTCCTGACTTTC

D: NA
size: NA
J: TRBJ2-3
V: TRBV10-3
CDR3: CAISGNTDTQYF
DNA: TGTGCCATCAGTGGAAACACAGATACGCAGTATTTT

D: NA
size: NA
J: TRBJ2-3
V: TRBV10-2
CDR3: CASSLQADASTDTQYF
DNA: TGCGCCAGCAGCCTACAGGCCGATGCTAGCACAGATACGCAGTATTTT

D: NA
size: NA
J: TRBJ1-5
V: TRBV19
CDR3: CASSIDGGQPQHF
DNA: TGTGCCAGTAGTATAGACGGCGGTCAGCCCCAGCATTTT

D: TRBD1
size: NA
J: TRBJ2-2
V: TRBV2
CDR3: CASQIDRGPGELFF
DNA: TGTGCCAGCCAGATTGACAGGGGTCCCGGGGAGCTGTTTTTT

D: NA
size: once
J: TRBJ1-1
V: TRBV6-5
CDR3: CASTMGGEAFF
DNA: TGTGCCAGCACAATGGGGGGGGAAGCTTTCTTT

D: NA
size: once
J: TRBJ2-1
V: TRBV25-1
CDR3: CASSDQKTRDNEQFF
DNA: TGTGCCAGCAGCGACCAGAAAACTAGAGACAATGAGCAGTTCTTC

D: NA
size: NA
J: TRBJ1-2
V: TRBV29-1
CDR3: CSVEPLDGRGNGYTF
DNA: TGCAGCGTTGAACCCCTCGATGGCAGGGGCAATGGCTACACCTTC

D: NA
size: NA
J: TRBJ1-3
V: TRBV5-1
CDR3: CASSPYGLGNTIYF
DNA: TGCGCCAGCAGCCCTTATGGGTTAGGAAACACCATATATTTT

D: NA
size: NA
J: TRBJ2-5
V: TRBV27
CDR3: CASSLMAGRETQYF
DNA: TGTGCCAGCAGTTTAATGGCAGGGAGAGAGACCCAGTACTTC

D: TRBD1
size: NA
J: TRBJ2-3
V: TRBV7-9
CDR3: CASSLAAGGSTDTQYF
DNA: TGTGCCAGCAGCTTAGCAGCAGGGGGATCCACAGATACGCAGTATTTT

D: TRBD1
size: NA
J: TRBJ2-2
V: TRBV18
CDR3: CASSHRTGNTGELFF
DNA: TGTGCCAGCTCCCACCGGACAGGGAACACCGGGGAGCTGTTTTTT

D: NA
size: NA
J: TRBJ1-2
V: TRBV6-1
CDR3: CASSPEDKLGYTF
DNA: TGTGCCAGCAGCCCTGAAGACAAGCTTGGCTACACCTTC

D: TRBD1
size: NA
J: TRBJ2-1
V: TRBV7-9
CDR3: CASSSDRQEANEQFF
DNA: TGTGCCAGCAGCTCGGACAGGCAGGAGGCGAATGAGCAGTTCTTC

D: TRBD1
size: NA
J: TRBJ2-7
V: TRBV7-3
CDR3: CASSLGQGGMYEQYF
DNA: TGTGCCAGCAGCTTGGGACAGGGAGGAATGTACGAGCAGTACTTC

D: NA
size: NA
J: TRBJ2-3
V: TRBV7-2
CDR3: CASSSQTGPDTQYF
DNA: TGTGCCAGCAGCTCACAAACCGGACCCGATACGCAGTATTTT

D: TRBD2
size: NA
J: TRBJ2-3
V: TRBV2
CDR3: CASSVRLAGEGTDTQYF
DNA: TGTGCCAGCAGTGTCCGACTAGCGGGAGAGGGGACAGATACGCAGTATTTT

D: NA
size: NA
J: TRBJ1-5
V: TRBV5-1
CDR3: CASSTGAANQPQHF
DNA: TGCGCCAGCTCCACCGGGGCAGCAAATCAGCCCCAGCATTTT

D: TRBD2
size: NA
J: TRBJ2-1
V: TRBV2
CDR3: CASIGRLAADNEQFF
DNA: TGTGCCAGCATTGGTCGACTAGCGGCCGACAATGAGCAGTTCTTC

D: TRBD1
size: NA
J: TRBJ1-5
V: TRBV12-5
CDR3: CASGGGQAIRSHPPNQPQHF
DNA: TGTGCTAGTGGAGGTGGACAGGCGATACGCTCTCATCCTCCTAATCAGCCCCAGCATTTT

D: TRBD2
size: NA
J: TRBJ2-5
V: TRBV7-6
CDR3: CASSLGSGGRRIVQETQYF
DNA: TGTGCCAGCAGCTTAGGGTCGGGGGGGCGAAGGATTGTCCAAGAGACCCAGTACTTC

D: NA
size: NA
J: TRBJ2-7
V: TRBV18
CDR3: CASSPLPGRTYEQYF
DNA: TGTGCCAGCTCACCTCTTCCAGGGCGGACCTACGAGCAGTACTTC

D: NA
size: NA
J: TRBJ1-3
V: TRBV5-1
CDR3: CASSLEGRPGNTIYF
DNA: TGCGCCAGCAGCTTGGAGGGTAGGCCTGGAAACACCATATATTTT

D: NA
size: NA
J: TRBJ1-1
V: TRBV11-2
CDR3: CASSLVTDLLNTEAFF
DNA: TGTGCCAGCAGCTTAGTGACAGACCTATTGAACACTGAAGCTTTCTTT

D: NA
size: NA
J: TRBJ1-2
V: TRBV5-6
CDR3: CASSFRAGANYGYTF
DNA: TGTGCCAGCAGCTTTCGGGCAGGGGCTAACTATGGCTACACCTTC

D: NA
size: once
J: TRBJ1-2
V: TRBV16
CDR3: CASSQTQGPDGYTF
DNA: TGTGCCAGCAGCCAAACACAGGGACCGGATGGCTACACCTTC

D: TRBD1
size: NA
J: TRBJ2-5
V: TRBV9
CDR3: CASSRGTGIFLEATQYF
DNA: TGTGCCAGCAGCAGAGGGACAGGGATCTTTTTAGAGGCGACCCAGTACTTC

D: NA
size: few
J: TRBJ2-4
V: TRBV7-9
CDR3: CASSPVRAKNIQYF
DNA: TGTGCCAGCAGCCCCGTCAGAGCCAAAAACATTCAGTACTTC

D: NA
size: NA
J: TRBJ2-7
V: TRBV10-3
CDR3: CATYNSGNSYEQYF
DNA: TGTGCCACCTATAATAGCGGAAACTCCTACGAGCAGTACTTC

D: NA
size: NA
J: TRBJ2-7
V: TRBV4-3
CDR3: CASSHGEVGAEQYF
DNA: TGCGCCAGCAGCCACGGAGAGGTAGGGGCCGAGCAGTACTTC

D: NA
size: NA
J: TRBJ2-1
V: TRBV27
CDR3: CASSLWDFSYNEQFF
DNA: TGTGCCAGCAGTTTGTGGGATTTCTCCTACAATGAGCAGTTCTTC

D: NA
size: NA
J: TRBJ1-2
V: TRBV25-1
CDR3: CASSGGTSEPYGYTF
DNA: TGTGCCAGCAGTGGGGGGACCTCGGAGCCCTATGGCTACACCTTC

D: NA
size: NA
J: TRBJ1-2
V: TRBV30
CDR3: CAWNRLLQGVDGYTF
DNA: TGTGCCTGGAACCGGTTACTACAGGGAGTGGATGGCTACACCTTC

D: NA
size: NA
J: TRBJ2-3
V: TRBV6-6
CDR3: CASSYSMGLTDTQYF
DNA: TGTGCCAGCAGTTACTCGATGGGCCTCACAGATACGCAGTATTTT

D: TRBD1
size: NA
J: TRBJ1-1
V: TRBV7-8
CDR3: CASSLVWTGATEAFF
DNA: TGTGCCAGCAGCTTAGTGTGGACAGGGGCGACTGAAGCTTTCTTT

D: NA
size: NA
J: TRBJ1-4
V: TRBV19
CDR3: CASSPRDINEKLFF
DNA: TGTGCCAGTAGTCCCCGGGATATTAATGAAAAACTGTTTTTT

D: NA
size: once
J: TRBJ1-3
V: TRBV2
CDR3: CASSAPDRRNTIYF
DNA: TGTGCCAGCAGCGCTCCCGACAGAAGAAACACCATATATTTT